This TCR beta chain is drawn from a study of blood T cells in healthy people across ages. V was cut by 5 bases and J by 5 bases, with 13 bases left in between. The CDR3 has 14 amino acids. Germline V gene data show CDR1 as DFQATT and CDR2 as SNEGSKA (reference sequence). Total RNA amounts of at least 6 micrograms were extracted per sample. Primed by a sample-barcoded 5' primer and a J-beta primer mix, a second PCR proceeded for 7 to 11 cycles. MiXCR was run by TCRdb on the 5' RACE reads, yielding one entry per CDR3 protein. Of more than 800,000 distinct CDR3 sequences detected, 29% appear once; the ten largest clones hold approximately 15%. Many counts were recorded for this clonotype.

Sequencing used blood. The receptor was derived from a woman older than 75 in good health. The rearrangement links TRBV20-1 to TRBJ1-6; perhaps TRBD1 as D (5 bases). The CDR3: CSAAPGTDNSPLHF. The CDR3 bases are TGCAGTGCTGCTCCCGGGACGGATAATTCACCCCTCCACTTT.